This TCR beta chain was captured by sequencing in a study of T cells in localized non-small cell lung cancer. Regarding this clone: Its specificity is unknown.

Germline loops: CDR1 MNHNY, CDR2 SVGAGI (reference sequence). The CDR3 is 13 residues long. V dropped 4 bases and J dropped 10 bases, with 15 bases sitting between them. The assay was immunoSEQ multiplex PCR, and TCRdb's table has in-frame clones only and misses some. This table holds 12,000 or so clones, over 70% found once. Study-wide points: It remains possible that heterogeneity exists, since only one tumor region was sequenced.

The sequencing here drew on peripheral blood, taken before any cancer treatment. This chain uses TRBV6-6 with TRBJ2-3; D uncertain. The sequence was obtained from a male donor older than 55 with stage I lung adenocarcinoma. CDR3 amino acids: CASSLKAHPSQYF. Here the CDR3 DNA reads TGTGCCAGCAGTTTAAAGGCTCACCCCTCGCAGTATTTT.